This T cell receptor beta chain is from a study of cytomegalovirus exposure and HLA in healthy donors. Study-wide context: In a later analysis, it was reported that the 120 or so validation repertoires had been produced on the same platform as the roughly 650 repertoires belonging to the first cohort.

While the first cohort had some 700 subjects, the donors belonged to the separate validation cohort of more than 95 subjects. Study conclusions and caveats: The finding came from a later analysis; first-cohort TCR clusters tended to co-occur in the 120 or so validation repertoires. Published work reported that the classifier diagnosed cytomegalovirus status with high specificity and sensitivity.

The germline gives CDR1 MGHRA, CDR2 YSYEKL. V trimming: 4 bases; J trimming: 6 bases; junction bases outside the gene matches: 7. This CDR3 comprises 15 residues. The repertoire was sequenced with immunoSEQ multiplex PCR; TCRdb's copy has only in-frame clones and lacks some. The sample includes around 74,000 clones, just under 85% of them seen just once. To note about this clone: Antigen unknown.

The chain is built from TRBV4-1 and TRBJ1-2; 11 bases align to TRBD1. The TCR was taken from a man aged 30-40 years in good health and CMV-seronegative. Material: PBMCs. The CDR3 loop is CASSPDWTGGNGYTF. CDR3 sequence (DNA): TGCGCCAGCAGCCCTGACTGGACAGGGGGCAATGGCTACACCTTC.